The 9 T cell receptor beta chains below all came from one sample that was sequenced in a study of T cells after posttransplantation cyclophosphamide. Repertoires were generated with immunoSEQ multiplex PCR, while TCRdb's copy carries only in-frame clones and drops some. Of approximately 52,000 clones in the sample, 85% to 90% were seen once. Sequenced input: PBMCs. These receptors were taken from a young man with a blood cancer, CMV-positive, and with a related stem cell donor.

The table lists this clone with a count of one. The chain couples TRBV5-1 to TRBJ2-7; the D is unclear. Germline loops: CDR1 SGHRS, CDR2 YFSETQ. V lost 3 bases and J lost 1, with 8 bases in between. This CDR3 spans 13 amino acids. This chain's CDR3 is CASSSPASYEQYF. The CDR3 region has the DNA TGCGCCAGCAGCTCCCCCGCGTCCTACGAGCAGTACTTC. The variable domain in full, with the rest retrieved from reference TRBV5-1 and TRBJ2-7, is KAGVTQTPRYLIKTRGQQVTLSCSPISGHRSVSWYQQTPGQGLQFLFEYFSETQRNKGNFPGRFSGRQFSNSRSEMNVSTLELGDSALYLCASSSPASYEQYFGPGTRLTVT.

This sequence joins TRBV28 and TRBJ1-2, with D possibly being TRBD1 (5 bases). Germline values: CDR1 MDHEN, CDR2 SYDVKM. The germline V and J ends were trimmed by 5 bases and 8 bases, with 21 bases remaining between them. The CDR3 consists of 15 residues. This CDR3 reads CASSTTGQGKGGYTF. The CDR3 DNA sequence: TGTGCCAGCAGTACTACCGGGCAGGGTAAGGGCGGCTACACCTTC.

This clone was seen more than once but under ten times. The V and J genes are TRBV9 and TRBJ1-1, with D uncertain. This CDR3 has 11 residues. Per the germline V gene, CDR1 is SGDLS and CDR2 is YYNGEE. V was cut by 4 bases and J by 7 bases, with 8 bases left in between. The CDR3 here is CASSSRGEAFF. The CDR3 region has the DNA TGTGCCAGCAGCTCCCGCGGTGAAGCTTTCTTT.

The chain recombines TRBV10-3 with TRBJ2-7, with 7 bases that match TRBD2. CDR3 size: 14 residues. Trimming cost V 3 bases and J 4 bases; bases outside gene matches: 6. Germline V lookup: CDR1 ENHRY, CDR2 SYGVKD. The DNA for the CDR3 is TGTGCCATCAGTGAACTCGCGGGAGTGTACGAGCAGTACTTC. Encoded protein: CAISELAGVYEQYF.

The DNA for the CDR3 is TGTGCCAGCACTACAGGGTGGACGGGCACCGGGGAGCTGTTTTTT. It is translated as CASTTGWTGTGELFF. This rearrangement joins TRBV6-1 to TRBJ2-2, with D possibly matching TRBD1 (6 bases). Germline CDR1 and CDR2: MNHNS and SASEGT. V lost 7 bases and J lost 4, with 16 bases in between. There are 15 residues in the CDR3.

CDR3 DNA sequence: TGTGCCAGTAGTAAGGCCAGGACAGCCGATGAAAAACTGTTTTTT. Translated, it gives CASSKARTADEKLFF. V and J are TRBV19 and TRBJ1-4, with TRBD1 as a possible D gene (6 bases). The CDR3 loop spans 15 amino acids. The germline gives CDR1 LNHDA, CDR2 SQIVND (reference sequence). The V end lost 4 bases, the J end lost 6 bases, and 15 bases lay between the germline ends.

This chain links TRBV7-9 with TRBJ2-1; 10 bases match TRBD2. Germline-derived CDR1 and CDR2 are SEHNR and FQNEAQ (reference sequence). This CDR3 comprises 15 residues. Unmatched junction bases numbered 4, after V lost 5 bases and J lost 3 bases. Here the CDR3 reads CASSPSGSYYNEQFF. The DNA for the CDR3 is TGTGCCAGCAGCCCTAGCGGGAGCTACTACAATGAGCAGTTCTTC.

This clone was seen only once. V gene TRBV7-8 combines with J gene TRBJ1-1, with a possible D match to TRBD1 (5 bases). CDR3 size: 16 residues. V was cut by 4 bases and J by 5 bases, with 20 bases left in between. Germline-derived CDR1 and CDR2 are SGHVS and FQNEAQ. CDR3 sequence (DNA): TGTGCCAGCAGCTCAGGGCTCTTGAATCTGGGGACTGAAGCTTTCTTT. Its translation is CASSSGLLNLGTEAFF.

The chain employs TRBV5-6 and TRBJ2-3; a possible D gene is TRBD2 (5 bases). Germline loops: CDR1 SGHDT, CDR2 YYEEEE. Trimming left V 10 bases short and J 4 bases short, with 16 bases between. The CDR3 contains 13 residues. The CDR3, as DNA: TGTGCCTTCGGGTCCGGGGTGGCAGATACGCAGTATTTT. It is translated as CAFGSGVADTQYF.